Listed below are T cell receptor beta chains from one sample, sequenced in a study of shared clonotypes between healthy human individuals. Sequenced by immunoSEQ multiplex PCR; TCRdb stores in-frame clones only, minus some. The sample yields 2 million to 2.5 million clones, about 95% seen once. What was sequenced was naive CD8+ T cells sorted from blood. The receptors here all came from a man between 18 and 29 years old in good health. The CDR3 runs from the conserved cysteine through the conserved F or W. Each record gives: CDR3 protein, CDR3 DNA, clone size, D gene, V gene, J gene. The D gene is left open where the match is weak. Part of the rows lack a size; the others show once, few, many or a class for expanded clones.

cdr3_aa: CAILDEVGGYEQYF
cdr3_nt: TGTGCCATCCTGGACGAAGTCGGTGGTTACGAGCAGTACTTC
clone_size: -
d_call: -
v_call: TRBV10-3
j_call: TRBJ2-7

cdr3_aa: CASSLRGVGYEQYF
cdr3_nt: TGTGCCAGCAGTTTACGGGGAGTCGGCTACGAGCAGTACTTC
clone_size: -
d_call: -
v_call: TRBV27
j_call: TRBJ2-7

cdr3_aa: CASSSLLGGGDEQFF
cdr3_nt: TGTGCCAGCAGCTCCCTCTTGGGAGGGGGGGATGAGCAGTTCTTC
clone_size: -
d_call: -
v_call: TRBV7-8
j_call: TRBJ2-1

cdr3_aa: CASSQDLWGQASYEQYF
cdr3_nt: TGCGCCAGCAGCCAAGATCTGTGGGGACAAGCGTCCTACGAGCAGTACTTC
clone_size: -
d_call: -
v_call: TRBV4-3
j_call: TRBJ2-7

cdr3_aa: CASALGGSSYNEQFF
cdr3_nt: TGTGCTAGTGCGCTGGGCGGGTCCTCCTACAATGAGCAGTTCTTC
clone_size: -
d_call: -
v_call: TRBV12-5
j_call: TRBJ2-1

cdr3_aa: CAPLGYFPYCNEQFF
cdr3_nt: TGTGCCCCTCTAGGTTATTTCCCTTATTGCAATGAGCAGTTCTTC
clone_size: -
d_call: -
v_call: TRBV19
j_call: TRBJ2-1

cdr3_aa: CASSFLQGVGSTEAFF
cdr3_nt: TGTGCCAGCAGCTTCCTCCAGGGAGTTGGGAGCACTGAAGCTTTCTTT
clone_size: -
d_call: -
v_call: TRBV5-4
j_call: TRBJ1-1

cdr3_aa: CASSPADSHEQYF
cdr3_nt: TGTGCCAGCAGTCCCGCCGACAGCCACGAGCAGTACTTC
clone_size: -
d_call: -
v_call: TRBV6-5
j_call: TRBJ2-7

cdr3_aa: CASSGAGQGVPGANVLTF
cdr3_nt: TGTGCCAGCAGTGGGGCGGGACAGGGGGTCCCTGGGGCCAACGTCCTGACTTTC
clone_size: -
d_call: TRBD1
v_call: TRBV6-1
j_call: TRBJ2-6

cdr3_aa: CASSQSWGTGTEAFF
cdr3_nt: TGTGCCAGCAGCCAATCATGGGGCACGGGAACTGAAGCTTTCTTT
clone_size: -
d_call: -
v_call: TRBV7-9
j_call: TRBJ1-1

cdr3_aa: CASSQETGELAPEQFF
cdr3_nt: TGCGCCAGCAGCCAAGAGACAGGGGAACTCGCTCCAGAGCAGTTCTTC
clone_size: -
d_call: TRBD1
v_call: TRBV4-3
j_call: TRBJ2-1

cdr3_aa: CASSLNNQPQHF
cdr3_nt: TGTGCCAGCAGCCTCAACAATCAGCCCCAGCATTTT
clone_size: -
d_call: -
v_call: TRBV5-4
j_call: TRBJ1-5

cdr3_aa: CASSWVSTEAFF
cdr3_nt: TGTGCCAGCAGCTGGGTTAGCACTGAAGCTTTCTTT
clone_size: once
d_call: -
v_call: TRBV5-6
j_call: TRBJ1-1

cdr3_aa: CAWSPGQGAHEQYF
cdr3_nt: TGTGCCTGGAGTCCGGGACAGGGGGCCCACGAGCAGTACTTC
clone_size: -
d_call: TRBD1
v_call: TRBV30
j_call: TRBJ2-7

cdr3_aa: CASSHDEKLFF
cdr3_nt: TGTGCCAGCAGCCATGATGAAAAACTGTTTTTT
clone_size: -
d_call: -
v_call: TRBV7-9
j_call: TRBJ1-4

cdr3_aa: CASSFTNEQFF
cdr3_nt: TGTGCCAGCAGTTTTACAAATGAGCAGTTCTTC
clone_size: -
d_call: -
v_call: TRBV28
j_call: TRBJ2-1

cdr3_aa: CASSLEQGTGELFF
cdr3_nt: TGTGCCAGCAGCTTGGAACAGGGGACCGGGGAGCTGTTTTTT
clone_size: -
d_call: TRBD1
v_call: TRBV5-4
j_call: TRBJ2-2

cdr3_aa: CASSELGSSYEQYF
cdr3_nt: TGTGCCAGCAGTGAATTGGGCAGCTCCTACGAGCAGTACTTC
clone_size: -
d_call: -
v_call: TRBV25-1
j_call: TRBJ2-7

cdr3_aa: CASSPLRHEQYF
cdr3_nt: TGTGCCAGCAGCCCCTTGCGGCACGAGCAGTACTTC
clone_size: -
d_call: -
v_call: TRBV7-9
j_call: TRBJ2-7

cdr3_aa: CASSYSLQGAYEQYF
cdr3_nt: TGTGCCAGCAGTTACTCGTTACAGGGAGCCTACGAGCAGTACTTC
clone_size: few
d_call: -
v_call: TRBV6-5
j_call: TRBJ2-7

cdr3_aa: CASSSDREADNEQFF
cdr3_nt: TGTGCCAGCAGCTCAGACAGGGAAGCGGACAATGAGCAGTTCTTC
clone_size: -
d_call: TRBD1
v_call: TRBV6-5
j_call: TRBJ2-1

cdr3_aa: CASSLWTTGSQETQYF
cdr3_nt: TGTGCCAGCAGTTTGTGGACTACCGGCTCACAAGAGACCCAGTACTTC
clone_size: -
d_call: -
v_call: TRBV27
j_call: TRBJ2-5

cdr3_aa: CASRGTGGADSYEQYF
cdr3_nt: TGTGCCAGCAGGGGGACAGGGGGCGCGGACTCCTACGAGCAGTACTTC
clone_size: -
d_call: TRBD1
v_call: TRBV5-6
j_call: TRBJ2-7

cdr3_aa: CASRIGTYYEQYF
cdr3_nt: TGTGCCAGCAGAATCGGGACCTACTACGAGCAGTACTTC
clone_size: -
d_call: -
v_call: TRBV6-6
j_call: TRBJ2-7

cdr3_aa: CASSFSGGASDEQFF
cdr3_nt: TGTGCCAGCAGCTTCAGCGGGGGGGCTAGCGATGAGCAGTTCTTC
clone_size: -
d_call: TRBD2
v_call: TRBV5-4
j_call: TRBJ2-1

cdr3_aa: CASSQDPGYGYTF
cdr3_nt: TGCGCCAGCAGCCAAGACCCAGGCTATGGCTACACCTTC
clone_size: -
d_call: -
v_call: TRBV4-3
j_call: TRBJ1-2

cdr3_aa: CASSVVAGGGRETQYF
cdr3_nt: TGTGCCAGCAGCGTAGTAGCCGGGGGCGGGCGGGAGACCCAGTACTTC
clone_size: -
d_call: -
v_call: TRBV9
j_call: TRBJ2-5

cdr3_aa: CASSQDLAESSTDTQYF
cdr3_nt: TGCGCCAGCAGCCAAGATTTGGCCGAATCTAGCACAGATACGCAGTATTTT
clone_size: -
d_call: -
v_call: TRBV4-3
j_call: TRBJ2-3

cdr3_aa: CASSYDRGAEAFF
cdr3_nt: TGTGCCAGCAGTTACGACAGGGGTGCTGAAGCTTTCTTT
clone_size: -
d_call: TRBD1
v_call: TRBV6-6
j_call: TRBJ1-1

cdr3_aa: CASSLSWDPLLLFF
cdr3_nt: TGTGCCAGCAGCTTAAGTTGGGACCCTTTGCTACTGTTTTTT
clone_size: -
d_call: -
v_call: TRBV7-3
j_call: TRBJ1-4

cdr3_aa: CASSAAGSSTDTQYF
cdr3_nt: TGTGCCAGCAGCGCAGCGGGATCTAGCACAGATACGCAGTATTTT
clone_size: -
d_call: TRBD2
v_call: TRBV9
j_call: TRBJ2-3

cdr3_aa: CASSPTVGHAKFSYEQYF
cdr3_nt: TGTGCCAGCTCACCGACGGTTGGGCACGCGAAGTTCTCCTACGAGCAGTACTTC
clone_size: -
d_call: -
v_call: TRBV18
j_call: TRBJ2-7

cdr3_aa: CATRDGQETQYF
cdr3_nt: TGTGCCACCAGGGACGGCCAAGAGACCCAGTACTTC
clone_size: -
d_call: -
v_call: TRBV28
j_call: TRBJ2-5

cdr3_aa: CASGPYEQYF
cdr3_nt: TGTGCCAGCGGGCCCTACGAGCAGTACTTC
clone_size: -
d_call: -
v_call: TRBV2
j_call: TRBJ2-7

cdr3_aa: CASSRDGNTEAFF
cdr3_nt: TGTGCCAGCAGCCGGGACGGCAACACTGAAGCTTTCTTT
clone_size: -
d_call: -
v_call: TRBV11-2
j_call: TRBJ1-1

cdr3_aa: CASSLVGGSYNEQFF
cdr3_nt: TGTGCCAGCAGCTTGGTCGGGGGCTCCTACAATGAGCAGTTCTTC
clone_size: -
d_call: -
v_call: TRBV7-2
j_call: TRBJ2-1

cdr3_aa: CASSVGDASSYNSPLHF
cdr3_nt: TGTGCCAGCAGCGTAGGAGACGCTAGCTCCTATAATTCACCCCTCCACTTT
clone_size: once
d_call: -
v_call: TRBV9
j_call: TRBJ1-6

cdr3_aa: CASSPGQGAEQYF
cdr3_nt: TGTGCCAGTAGCCCGGGACAGGGTGCCGAGCAGTACTTC
clone_size: -
d_call: TRBD1
v_call: TRBV19
j_call: TRBJ2-7

cdr3_aa: CASSVGSSGSSDTQYF
cdr3_nt: TGTGCCAGCAGCGTAGGGTCTAGCGGGAGCTCAGATACGCAGTATTTT
clone_size: -
d_call: TRBD2
v_call: TRBV9
j_call: TRBJ2-3

cdr3_aa: CASSLDRDNEKLFF
cdr3_nt: TGTGCCAGCAGCTTGGACAGGGATAATGAAAAACTGTTTTTT
clone_size: -
d_call: -
v_call: TRBV5-4
j_call: TRBJ1-4

cdr3_aa: CASSYRSVRFQETQYF
cdr3_nt: TGTGCCAGCAGTTACCGATCGGTCCGTTTCCAAGAGACCCAGTACTTC
clone_size: -
d_call: -
v_call: TRBV6-6
j_call: TRBJ2-5

cdr3_aa: CASSQVQGRETQYF
cdr3_nt: TGCGCCAGCAGCCAAGTACAGGGGCGGGAGACCCAGTACTTC
clone_size: -
d_call: TRBD1
v_call: TRBV4-1
j_call: TRBJ2-5

cdr3_aa: CASSLTGGLWGASFSYNEQFF
cdr3_nt: TGTGCCAGTAGTTTGACGGGAGGGTTGTGGGGGGCGTCCTTCTCCTACAATGAGCAGTTCTTC
clone_size: -
d_call: TRBD2
v_call: TRBV19
j_call: TRBJ2-1

cdr3_aa: CASSELGTLRGGEKLFF
cdr3_nt: TGTGCCAGCAGTGAACTAGGGACCCTAAGGGGAGGGGAAAAACTGTTTTTT
clone_size: -
d_call: -
v_call: TRBV6-1
j_call: TRBJ1-4

cdr3_aa: CASSLDSGRDQPQHF
cdr3_nt: TGTGCCAGCAGTTTAGATTCAGGGCGAGACCAGCCCCAGCATTTT
clone_size: -
d_call: -
v_call: TRBV27
j_call: TRBJ1-5